Listed below are T cell receptor beta chains from one sample, sequenced in a study of cytotoxic CD8 clonotypes in ibrutinib-treated CLL. This table comes from immunoSEQ multiplex PCR, and its TCRdb copy is limited to in-frame clones, with some not included. Among about 330,000 clones listed, roughly 67% were seen once. This specimen was PBMCs, taken after 36 months of ibrutinib treatment. All receptors derive from a human donor with chronic lymphocytic leukemia. Both conserved end residues are part of each CDR3. D genes are given only for firm matches. Expanded clones get a size class; other rows say once, few or many, or leave the size out.

D gene	V gene	clone size	J gene	CDR3 DNA	CDR3 protein
TRBD2	TRBV28	.	TRBJ2-5	TGTGCCAGCAGTCCCCTCGTGGGCGGGAGTGAGACCCAGTACTTC	CASSPLVGGSETQYF
TRBD1	TRBV10-3	.	TRBJ1-2	TGTGCCATCAGTGTGGACAGGGGGCTCTATGGCTACACCTTC	CAISVDRGLYGYTF
.	TRBV20-1	few	TRBJ1-1	TGCAGTGCGTATATGAACACTGAAGCTTTCTTT	CSAYMNTEAFF
TRBD2	TRBV19	.	TRBJ2-7	TGTGCCAGTAGTCCTAACCGAGGGCTCAGCGGGGCTACCTACGAGCAGTACTTC	CASSPNRGLSGATYEQYF
TRBD1	TRBV7-9	few	TRBJ1-1	TGTGCCAGCAGCACAACCGGGACAGGGTTGGCTTTCTTT	CASSTTGTGLAFF
TRBD2	TRBV5-5	.	TRBJ2-1	TGTGCCAGCAGCTTTCTAGCGGGATCTTATGAGCAGTTCTTC	CASSFLAGSYEQFF
TRBD1	TRBV4-3	few	TRBJ1-5	TGCGCCAGCAGCCAAGATCTGAGGGACAGGCACAACAGCAATCAGCCCCAGCATTTT	CASSQDLRDRHNSNQPQHF
.	TRBV5-1	.	TRBJ2-7	TGCGCCAGCAGCCTCCGGAGCGCCCTACTTTACGAGCAGTACTTC	CASSLRSALLYEQYF
.	TRBV4-3	.	TRBJ2-7	TGCGCCAGCAGCCACTTTCTGGGGCCCGACGAGCAGTACTTC	CASSHFLGPDEQYF
.	TRBV5-6	once	TRBJ1-2	TGTGCCAGCAGCTTGGTCTGGGAGATACGGAGTAGGTATGGCTACACCTTC	CASSLVWEIRSRYGYTF
TRBD1	TRBV11-2	.	TRBJ1-1	TGTGCCAGCAGATACCGGGACAGGGGTCGAAACACTGAAGCTTTCTTT	CASRYRDRGRNTEAFF
.	TRBV7-6	.	TRBJ2-3	TGTGCCAGCAGCCATACGTTTGGCAGGGCACCCTACACAGATACGCAGTATTTT	CASSHTFGRAPYTDTQYF
TRBD1	TRBV11-2	.	TRBJ2-1	TGTGCCAGCAGCTTAGAAGGGACAGGGGGCTACTACAATGAGCAGTTCTTC	CASSLEGTGGYYNEQFF
.	TRBV6-6	.	TRBJ1-5	TGTGCCAGCAGGAAGGGCCGGGTTAGCAATCAGCCCCAGCATTTT	CASRKGRVSNQPQHF
.	TRBV5-1	.	TRBJ2-7	TGCGCCAGCAGCTTAGGTGTCACTAGGGGTCCGTCCGAGCAGTACTTC	CASSLGVTRGPSEQYF
TRBD2	TRBV7-2	.	TRBJ2-7	TGTGCCAGCACCCTGGGGCTAGCGGAGGTCTACGAGCAGTACTTC	CASTLGLAEVYEQYF
.	TRBV7-8	.	TRBJ2-1	TGTGCCAGCGGAGGGGTTCACAATGAGCAGTTCTTC	CASGGVHNEQFF
TRBD2	TRBV15	.	TRBJ2-5	TGTGCCACCAGCTTCAGATTAGCGGGGTTACAAGAGACCCAGTACTTC	CATSFRLAGLQETQYF
TRBD2	TRBV5-1	.	TRBJ2-7	TGCGCCAGCAGCTCTGGGACTACCTACGAGCAGTACTTC	CASSSGTTYEQYF
TRBD2	TRBV7-8	.	TRBJ2-5	TGTGCCAGCAGCCCGTACAGCGGGGGGACAACCCAGTACTTC	CASSPYSGGTTQYF
.	TRBV6-6	.	TRBJ1-6	TGTGCCAGCAGCTCGACAGAAAGTAATTCACCCCTCCACTTT	CASSSTESNSPLHF
TRBD1	TRBV11-3	.	TRBJ2-1	TGTGCCAGCAGCCAATCCAGGACAGGTTCGCAGTTCTTC	CASSQSRTGSQFF
.	TRBV29-1	.	TRBJ2-5	TGCAGCGGAAGGCTCGCGGGGACCGAGACCCAGTACTTC	CSGRLAGTETQYF
.	TRBV27	.	TRBJ2-7	TGTGCCAGCAGTTTCCAGGGGCCCTCCTACGAGCAGTACTTC	CASSFQGPSYEQYF
.	TRBV11-2	.	TRBJ2-2	TGTGCCAGCAGGGCAGATCTTCACACCGGGGAGCTGTTTTTT	CASRADLHTGELFF
TRBD1	TRBV7-2	.	TRBJ1-1	TGTGCCAGCAGCTTAGCAGGGACAGGGAACACTGAAGCTTTCTTT	CASSLAGTGNTEAFF
TRBD1	TRBV27	.	TRBJ2-3	TGTGCCAGCAGCCGGGACAGGGGAGATACGCAGTATTTT	CASSRDRGDTQYF
TRBD1	TRBV4-1	.	TRBJ1-6	TGCGCCAGCAGCCATCCCGGACAGGGGGAGAGCTCCTATAATTCACCCCTCCACTTT	CASSHPGQGESSYNSPLHF
TRBD1	TRBV29-1	once	TRBJ2-2	TGCAGCGCGGGACAGGGGGCCGGGGAGCTGTTTTTT	CSAGQGAGELFF
.	TRBV2	.	TRBJ1-2	TGTGCCAGCACCGGCGTCCGCGGGCGCTATGGCGGCTACACCTTC	CASTGVRGRYGGYTF
TRBD1	TRBV19	.	TRBJ2-5	TGTGCCAGTAGTCCGGGACAGGCTGTTGGGACCCAGTACTTC	CASSPGQAVGTQYF
.	TRBV11-2	once	TRBJ1-4	TGTGCCAGCAGCTTAGGGGCGGGACTCGATGAAAAACTGTTTTTT	CASSLGAGLDEKLFF
.	TRBV6-6	.	TRBJ2-1	TGTGCCAGCAGTTACTCGAAGGCCGACAATGAGCAGTTCTTC	CASSYSKADNEQFF
TRBD2	TRBV18	.	TRBJ2-3	TGTGCCAGCTCATTATTAGCGGGAGGGCCCGTTACAGATACGCAGTATTTT	CASSLLAGGPVTDTQYF
TRBD2	TRBV6-1	.	TRBJ2-7	TGTGCCAGCAGCCTAGCGGGGGGTTACGAGCAGTACTTC	CASSLAGGYEQYF